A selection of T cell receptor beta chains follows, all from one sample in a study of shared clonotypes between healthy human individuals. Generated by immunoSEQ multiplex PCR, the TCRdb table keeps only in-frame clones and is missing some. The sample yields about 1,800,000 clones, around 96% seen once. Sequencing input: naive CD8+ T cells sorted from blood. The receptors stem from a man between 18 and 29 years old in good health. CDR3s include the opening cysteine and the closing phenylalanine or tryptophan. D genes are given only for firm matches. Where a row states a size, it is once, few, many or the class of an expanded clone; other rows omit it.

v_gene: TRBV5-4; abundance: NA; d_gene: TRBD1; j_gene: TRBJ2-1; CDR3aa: CASSSDGTVSDEQFF; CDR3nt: TGTGCCAGCAGCTCCGACGGGACAGTTAGTGATGAGCAGTTCTTC
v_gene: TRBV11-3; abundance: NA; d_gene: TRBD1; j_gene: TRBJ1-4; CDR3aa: CAIRIGTGGVANEKLFF; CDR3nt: TGTGCCATCAGGATCGGGACAGGGGGTGTTGCTAATGAAAAACTGTTTTTT
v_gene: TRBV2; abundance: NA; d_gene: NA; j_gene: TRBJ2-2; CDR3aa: CASSEDGNTGELFF; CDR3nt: TGTGCCAGCAGTGAGGACGGGAACACCGGGGAGCTGTTTTTT
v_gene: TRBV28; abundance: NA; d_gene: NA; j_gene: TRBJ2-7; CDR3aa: CASSTKGGRILLEQYF; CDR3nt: TGTGCCAGCAGTACAAAAGGTGGCAGGATACTTCTCGAGCAGTACTTC
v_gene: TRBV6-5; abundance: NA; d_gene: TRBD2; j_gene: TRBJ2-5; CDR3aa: CASSYGTSNQETQYF; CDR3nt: TGTGCCAGCAGTTACGGGACTAGCAACCAAGAGACCCAGTACTTC
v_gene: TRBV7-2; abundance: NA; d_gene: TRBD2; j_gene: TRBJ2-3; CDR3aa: CASSLGGGGITDTQYF; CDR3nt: TGTGCCAGCAGCTTAGGGGGCGGGGGAATCACAGATACGCAGTATTTT
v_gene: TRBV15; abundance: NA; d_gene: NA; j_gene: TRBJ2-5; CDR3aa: CATSRDSGGTQYF; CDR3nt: TGTGCCACCAGCAGAGATAGTGGAGGGACCCAGTACTTC
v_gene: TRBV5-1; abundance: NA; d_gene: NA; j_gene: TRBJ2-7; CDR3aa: CASSLDTMDEQYF; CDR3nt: TGCGCCAGCAGCTTGGACACGATGGACGAGCAGTACTTC
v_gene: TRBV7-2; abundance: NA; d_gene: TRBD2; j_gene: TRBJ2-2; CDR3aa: CASSLLGTGLAGVGELFF; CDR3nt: TGTGCCAGCAGCTTATTGGGAACTGGACTAGCGGGAGTCGGGGAGCTGTTTTTT
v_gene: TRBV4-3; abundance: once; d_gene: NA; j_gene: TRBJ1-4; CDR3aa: CASSQVTGYEKLFF; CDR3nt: TGCGCCAGCAGCCAAGTAACGGGGTATGAAAAACTGTTTTTT
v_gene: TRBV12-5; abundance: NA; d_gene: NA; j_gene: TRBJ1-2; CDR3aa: CASGSDSPYALDNYGYTF; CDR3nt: TGTGCTAGTGGTTCGGACAGTCCCTACGCCCTCGATAACTATGGCTACACCTTC
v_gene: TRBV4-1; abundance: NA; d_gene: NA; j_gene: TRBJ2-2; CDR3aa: CASSLKQEAGELFF; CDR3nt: TGCGCCAGCAGCCTGAAACAGGAGGCCGGGGAGCTGTTTTTT
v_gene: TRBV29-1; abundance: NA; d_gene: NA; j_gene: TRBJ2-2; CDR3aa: CSVEDHSLNTGELFF; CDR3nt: TGCAGCGTTGAAGATCACTCCCTGAACACCGGGGAGCTGTTTTTT
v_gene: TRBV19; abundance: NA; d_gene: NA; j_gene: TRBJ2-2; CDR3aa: CASSITGTLTGELFF; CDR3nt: TGTGCCAGTAGTATCACCGGGACTCTGACCGGGGAGCTGTTTTTT
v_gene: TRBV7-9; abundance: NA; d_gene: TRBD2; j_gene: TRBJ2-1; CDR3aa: CASSLTLTPGLGGEQFF; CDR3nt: TGTGCCAGCAGCTTAACCCTCACCCCAGGACTAGGTGGTGAGCAGTTCTTC
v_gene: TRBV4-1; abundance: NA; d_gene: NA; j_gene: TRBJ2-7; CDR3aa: CASSQVSPYYEQYF; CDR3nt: TGCGCCAGCAGCCAAGTGTCCCCGTACTACGAGCAGTACTTC
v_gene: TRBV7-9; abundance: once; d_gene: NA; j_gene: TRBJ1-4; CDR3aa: CASSLAVSGLLSEKLFF; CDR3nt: TGTGCCAGCAGCTTAGCTGTATCCGGACTATTGAGTGAAAAACTGTTTTTT
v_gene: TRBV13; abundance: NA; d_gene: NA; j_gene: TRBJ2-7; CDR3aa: CASSLGHSYEQYF; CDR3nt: TGTGCCAGCAGCTTGGGTCACTCCTACGAGCAGTACTTC
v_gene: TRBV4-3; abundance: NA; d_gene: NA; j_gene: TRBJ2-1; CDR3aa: CASSQVLSHEQFF; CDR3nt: TGCGCCAGCAGCCAAGTTTTAAGCCATGAGCAGTTCTTC
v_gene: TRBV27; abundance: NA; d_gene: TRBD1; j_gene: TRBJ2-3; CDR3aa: CASSWDRADTQYF; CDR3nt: TGTGCCAGCAGTTGGGACAGGGCCGATACGCAGTATTTT
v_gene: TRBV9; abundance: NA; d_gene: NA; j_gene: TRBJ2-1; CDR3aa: CASSVETGSYNEQFF; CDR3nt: TGTGCCAGCAGCGTAGAAACAGGGAGCTACAATGAGCAGTTCTTC
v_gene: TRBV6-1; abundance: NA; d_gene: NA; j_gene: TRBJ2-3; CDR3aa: CASSEPLNTQYF; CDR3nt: TGTGCCAGCAGTGAGCCCCTTAATACGCAGTATTTT
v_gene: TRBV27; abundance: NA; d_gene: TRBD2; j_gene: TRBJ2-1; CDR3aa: CASSSDSGSTNNEQFF; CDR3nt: TGTGCCAGCAGTTCCGATAGCGGGAGTACTAACAATGAGCAGTTCTTC
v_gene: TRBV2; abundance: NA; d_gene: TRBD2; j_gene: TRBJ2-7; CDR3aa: CASSEWREDSYEQYF; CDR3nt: TGTGCCAGCAGTGAATGGCGGGAGGACTCCTACGAGCAGTACTTC
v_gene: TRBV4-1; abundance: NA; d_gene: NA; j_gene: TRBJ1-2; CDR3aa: CASSQDPGNYGYTF; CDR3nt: TGCGCCAGCAGCCAGGATCCAGGGAACTATGGCTACACCTTC